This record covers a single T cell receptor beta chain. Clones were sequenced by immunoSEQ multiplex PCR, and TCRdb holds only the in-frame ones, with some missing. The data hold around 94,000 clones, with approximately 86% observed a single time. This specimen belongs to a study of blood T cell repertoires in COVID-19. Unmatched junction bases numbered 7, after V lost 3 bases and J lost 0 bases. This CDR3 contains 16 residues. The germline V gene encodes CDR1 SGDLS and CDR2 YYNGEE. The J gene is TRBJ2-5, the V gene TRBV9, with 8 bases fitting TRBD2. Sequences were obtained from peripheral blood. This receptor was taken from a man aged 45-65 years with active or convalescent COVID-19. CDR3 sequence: CASSGRAGAYQETQYF. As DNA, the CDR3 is TGTGCCAGCAGCGGTAGAGCGGGGGCCTACCAAGAGACCCAGTACTTC.